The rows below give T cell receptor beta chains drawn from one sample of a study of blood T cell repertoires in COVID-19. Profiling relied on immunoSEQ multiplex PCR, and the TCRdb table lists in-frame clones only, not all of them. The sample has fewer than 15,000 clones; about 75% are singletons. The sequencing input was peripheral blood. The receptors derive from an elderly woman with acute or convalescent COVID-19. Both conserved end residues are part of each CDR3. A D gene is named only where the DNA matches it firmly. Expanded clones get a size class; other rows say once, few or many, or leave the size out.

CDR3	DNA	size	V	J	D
CASSRDGGNQPQHF	TGTGCCAGCAGCCGAGACGGAGGCAATCAGCCCCAGCATTTT	.	TRBV7-8	TRBJ1-5	.
CASSLVSGTPTEKLFF	TGTGCCAGCAGCTTGGTCTCCGGGACACCCACCGAAAAACTGTTTTTT	.	TRBV5-8	TRBJ1-4	.
CASSLSPRGSTNEKLFF	TGTGCCAGCAGCTTAAGTCCCAGGGGCTCAACTAATGAAAAACTGTTTTTT	.	TRBV7-2	TRBJ1-4	.
CASSRTSGGVTDTQYF	TGTGCCAGCAGCCGGACTAGCGGGGGGGTAACAGATACGCAGTATTTT	.	TRBV4-2	TRBJ2-3	TRBD2
CASSHGTGVSYGYTF	TGCGCCAGCAGTCACGGGACAGGGGTCTCGTATGGCTACACCTTC	.	TRBV23-1	TRBJ1-2	TRBD1
CASSGQVFDEQFF	TGTGCCAGTAGTGGACAGGTATTTGATGAGCAGTTCTTC	.	TRBV19	TRBJ2-1	TRBD1
CASSLVFETSIEQYF	TGTGCCAGCAGCTTAGTATTCGAGACTAGTATCGAGCAGTACTTC	.	TRBV7-9	TRBJ2-7	.
CASSLGQSGETQYF	TGCGCCAGCAGCTTGGGACAGTCCGGAGAGACCCAGTACTTC	.	TRBV10-1	TRBJ2-5	TRBD1
CASSPRGGRYEQYF	TGTGCCAGTAGTCCCCGGGGAGGGAGATACGAGCAGTACTTC	.	TRBV19	TRBJ2-7	TRBD2
CASSLEGRGAFF	TGTGCCAGCAGCTTAGAGGGCCGGGGGGCTTTCTTT	.	TRBV7-9	TRBJ1-1	.
CSASMGRDEQYF	TGCAGTGCTAGTATGGGCAGGGACGAGCAGTACTTC	.	TRBV20-1	TRBJ2-7	.
CASTLGTGNSSPLHF	TGTGCCAGCACCCTCGGGACAGGGAATTCTTCACCCCTCCACTTT	.	TRBV7-9	TRBJ1-6	TRBD1
CASSVGRSQYGYTF	TGTGCCAGCAGCGTAGGTCGGTCCCAATATGGCTACACCTTC	.	TRBV9	TRBJ1-2	.
CATSRKGTTLAFF	TGTGCCACCAGCAGAAAAGGGACTACTTTAGCTTTCTTT	few	TRBV15	TRBJ1-1	.
CSVGQGADSPLHF	TGCAGCGTCGGTCAGGGGGCGGATTCACCCCTCCACTTT	.	TRBV29-1	TRBJ1-6	TRBD1
CASSLEVQGANTGELFF	TGTGCCAGCAGCTTAGAGGTACAGGGGGCGAACACCGGGGAGCTGTTTTTT	.	TRBV11-2	TRBJ2-2	TRBD1
CASSQRQGREDTIYF	TGTGCCAGCAGCCAACGACAGGGACGGGAAGACACCATATATTTT	.	TRBV14	TRBJ1-3	TRBD1
CASSLGQRGLSGELFF	TGTGCCAGCAGCTTAGGGCAGCGGGGCCTCTCCGGGGAGCTGTTTTTT	once	TRBV7-6	TRBJ2-2	TRBD2
CASSPGTSGVTDTQYF	TGTGCCAGCAGCCCTGGGACTAGCGGGGTCACAGATACGCAGTATTTT	many	TRBV11-1	TRBJ2-3	TRBD2
CASSGRGTGELFF	TGTGCCAGCAGTGGTCGAGGTACCGGGGAGCTGTTTTTT	.	TRBV6-4	TRBJ2-2	.
CASSASSYSNQPQHF	TGTGCCAGCAGTGCCTCCTCCTATAGCAATCAGCCCCAGCATTTT	few	TRBV6-4	TRBJ1-5	.
CASSQGGGGNQPQHF	TGTGCCAGTAGCCAGGGGGGCGGCGGCAATCAGCCCCAGCATTTT	medium-sized	TRBV19	TRBJ1-5	TRBD1
CASSPWTGPGTEAFF	TGTGCCAGCAGTCCCTGGACAGGGCCGGGCACTGAAGCTTTCTTT	.	TRBV6-5	TRBJ1-1	TRBD1
CASSEESTGNQPQHF	TGTGCCAGCAGTGAGGAATCGACAGGTAATCAGCCCCAGCATTTT	few	TRBV2	TRBJ1-5	.
CASSPGGSFSGNTIYF	TGTGCCAGCAGCCCCGGCGGGTCCTTCTCTGGAAACACCATATATTTT	.	TRBV11-3	TRBJ1-3	.
CASSLGTPGELFF	TGTGCCAGCAGCCTAGGAACCCCCGGGGAGCTGTTTTTT	once	TRBV7-3	TRBJ2-2	.
CASSFDRLIYEQYF	TGTGCCAGCAGCTTTGACAGGTTGATCTACGAGCAGTACTTC	.	TRBV5-6	TRBJ2-7	.
CASSSRGTGAYEQYF	TGTGCCAGCAGCTCGCGCGGGACAGGGGCCTACGAGCAGTACTTC	few	TRBV7-2	TRBJ2-7	TRBD1
CASSGGQLNVYF	TGTGCCAGCAGTGGCGGACAGTTGAATGTCTATTTT	few	TRBV2	TRBJ1-3	.
CASSDSADSPNYGYTF	TGTGCCAGCAGTGACTCTGCCGACAGCCCTAACTATGGCTACACCTTC	.	TRBV6-4	TRBJ1-2	.
CASSLTLGTGSTYSNQPQHF	TGTGCCAGCAGTTTGACACTCGGGACAGGAAGCACATATAGCAATCAGCCCCAGCATTTT	medium-sized	TRBV28	TRBJ1-5	TRBD1
CASSVGDRQFYGYTF	TGTGCCAGCAGCGTAGGGGACAGGCAATTCTATGGCTACACCTTC	few	TRBV9	TRBJ1-2	TRBD1
CAGGQGRDYGYTF	TGTGCCGGAGGACAGGGTAGGGACTATGGCTACACCTTC	.	TRBV6-5	TRBJ1-2	TRBD1
CASRHFTGNTIYF	TGCGCCAGCAGGCACTTCACTGGAAACACCATATATTTT	.	TRBV10-1	TRBJ1-3	.
CASSQGNYEQYF	TGTGCCAGCAGCCAGGGGAACTACGAGCAGTACTTC	.	TRBV13	TRBJ2-7	.
CASSWDTNYGYTF	TGTGCCAGCAGTTGGGACACAAACTATGGCTACACCTTC	.	TRBV6-5	TRBJ1-2	.
CASSLAGTGGLYEQYF	TGTGCCAGCAGCTTAGCCGGGACAGGGGGGCTCTACGAGCAGTACTTC	few	TRBV11-1	TRBJ2-7	TRBD1
CASSTRQGLTGGYTF	TGTGCCAGCAGCACGAGACAGGGGTTAACGGGGGGCTACACCTTC	few	TRBV11-2	TRBJ1-2	TRBD1
CATGLLGNTIYF	TGTGCGACGGGACTGTTGGGAAACACCATATATTTT	.	TRBV28	TRBJ1-3	.
CASSQGTGLEQYF	TGTGCCAGCAGCCAGGGGACAGGGCTCGAGCAGTACTTC	medium-sized	TRBV14	TRBJ2-7	TRBD1
CASSSTGRYGYTF	TGTGCCAGCAGTTCGACAGGGCGCTATGGCTACACCTTC	.	TRBV28	TRBJ1-2	TRBD1
CASSAPTVFGGYTF	TGTGCCAGTAGTGCCCCGACAGTTTTTGGTGGCTACACCTTC	.	TRBV19	TRBJ1-2	.
CASSIESGVGYGYTF	TGTGCCAGTAGTATTGAGTCAGGGGTTGGCTATGGCTACACCTTC	.	TRBV19	TRBJ1-2	.
CASRRDRVMSTEAFF	TGCGCCAGCCGAAGGGACAGGGTCATGAGCACTGAAGCTTTCTTT	.	TRBV10-2	TRBJ1-1	TRBD1
CASSLGSPVEPYGYTF	TGCGCCAGCAGCTTGGGGAGTCCCGTAGAACCCTATGGCTACACCTTC	.	TRBV5-1	TRBJ1-2	.
CASRKHRDRREETQYF	TGTGCCAGCAGAAAGCACCGGGACAGAAGGGAAGAGACCCAGTACTTC	.	TRBV6-6	TRBJ2-5	TRBD1
CASSLESGGNYGYTF	TGTGCCAGCAGCTTAGAGTCGGGGGGTAACTATGGCTACACCTTC	.	TRBV7-2	TRBJ1-2	.
CASSPTTSGGAPDTQYF	TGTGCCAGCTCACCGACGACTAGCGGGGGGGCCCCAGATACGCAGTATTTT	.	TRBV18	TRBJ2-3	TRBD2
CASSSGHADEQYF	TGTGCCAGCAGCTCCGGACACGCGGACGAGCAGTACTTC	.	TRBV9	TRBJ2-7	.
CASSFSSGANVLTF	TGTGCCAGCAGTTTCAGCTCTGGGGCCAACGTCCTGACTTTC	.	TRBV11-2	TRBJ2-6	.
CASSPGGGSYNEQFF	TGTGCCAGCAGCCCGGGAGGGGGGAGCTACAATGAGCAGTTCTTC	few	TRBV5-4	TRBJ2-1	TRBD2
CASSLPPTSKGPYEQYF	TGTGCCAGCAGTTTACCTCCGACTAGTAAAGGTCCCTACGAGCAGTACTTC	once	TRBV27	TRBJ2-7	.
CASRTTGEAFF	TGTGCCAGTCGAACGACAGGGGAAGCTTTCTTT	.	TRBV11-2	TRBJ1-1	TRBD1
CASSLALSSYEQYF	TGTGCCAGCAGCTTAGCGCTCAGCTCCTACGAGCAGTACTTC	few	TRBV7-9	TRBJ2-7	.
CASSRWGDKTKNIQYF	TGTGCCAGCAGCCGCTGGGGAGATAAAACCAAAAACATTCAGTACTTC	.	TRBV5-4	TRBJ2-4	.
CASSLEIQGPYEQYF	TGCGCCAGCAGCTTGGAGATTCAGGGGCCCTACGAGCAGTACTTC	few	TRBV5-1	TRBJ2-7	.
CASSRWDRPLGAFF	TGTGCCAGCAGCCGATGGGACAGACCCTTAGGGGCTTTCTTT	.	TRBV5-6	TRBJ1-1	TRBD1
CASSRWGPLETQYF	TGTGCCAGCAGCCGGTGGGGGCCTTTGGAGACCCAGTACTTC	.	TRBV11-2	TRBJ2-5	.